The source of this T cell receptor (beta chain) is a study of blood T cell repertoires in COVID-19. The V gene lost 3 bases and the J gene lost 6 bases, with 23 bases spanning the gap. The germline V gene encodes CDR1 LGHNA and CDR2 YSLEER. The CDR3 extends over 17 amino acids. Participant age was roughly 18 to 90 years, and participants resided in roughly 25 US areas. Sequencing used immunoSEQ multiplex PCR; TCRdb keeps in-frame clones, though not all of them. This table holds roughly 420,000 clones, roughly 88% found once. J is TRBJ1-2 and V is TRBV4-3, with a possible D match to TRBD1 (6 bases). Sequencing was done on a sample of PBMCs or T cells enriched from blood (not recorded which). The receptor was isolated from a woman younger than 45 with acute COVID-19. CDR3 bases: TGCGCCAGCAGCCAGGAACCGGGTTGGTCAGGGGCTCATGGCTACACCTTC. Its protein product is CASSQEPGWSGAHGYTF.